This T cell receptor (beta chain) was obtained from a study of regulatory T cells in long-lasting Graves disease. General study points: Persistent disease favored TRBV28, TRBJ1-2 and TRBJ2-5. Relative to new patients (around 1,000), persistent patients exhibited greater sharing of public clonotypes (around 2,800).

HTBI primers from iRepertoire and Arm-PCR of CDR3 regions yielded the TCR beta libraries. TCRdb reprocessed the multiplex PCR reads via MiXCR and lists one record per CDR3 protein. The sample yields 600,000 to 650,000 distinct CDR3 sequences, roughly 15% seen once. Stated time point: newly diagnosed GD, antithyroid drugs for less than 3 months. The authors made the TCR library using RNA they extracted from PBMCs. This CDR3 has 14 residues. J was trimmed by 6 bases and V by 2 bases; bases with no gene match: 8. In germline, CDR1 is GTSNPN, CDR2 SVGIG (reference sequence). As to this clonotype: The antigen remains undetermined.

The data were also submitted as part of a second study, on T cells in Graves' hyperthyroidism and ophthalmopathy. That paper adds: When the TCR CDR3 underwent first-round RT-PCR, the HTBI primer set was used.

The specimen comprised peripheral blood mononuclear cells (PBMCs), sampled at new diagnosis, from a patient treated with antithyroid drugs. This sequence originates from a woman aged 25 to 39 with Graves disease. The rearrangement uses TRBV30 and TRBJ2-7, with 9 bases lining up with TRBD2. CDR3: CAWSRWASGTEQYF. For the CDR3, the DNA is TGTGCCTGGAGTCGGTGGGCTAGCGGGACCGAGCAGTACTTC.